One and the same sample provided the 30 T cell receptor beta chains below, sequenced in a study of blood T cell repertoires in COVID-19. The data were produced by immunoSEQ multiplex PCR, yet TCRdb's version contains in-frame clones alone and is incomplete. This table holds roughly 120,000 clones, more than 90% found once. The specimen was peripheral blood. These receptors were obtained from a man aged 55 to 69 with COVID-19, enrolled during active disease.

V and J are TRBV4-3 and TRBJ2-6; D gene ambiguous. From germline, CDR1 is LGHNA and CDR2 YSLEER. CDR3 length: 16 residues. Trimming left V 0 bases short and J 5 bases short, with 11 bases between. The DNA for the CDR3 is TGCGCCAGCAGCCAAGATAGCCGATTTAGGGCCAACGTCCTGACTTTC. This encodes CASSQDSRFRANVLTF.

V and J are TRBV12-5 and TRBJ1-1; D not resolved. V lost 5 bases to trimming and J lost 3 bases, with 19 bases between them. Germline V gives CDR1 LGHNT, CDR2 FRNRAP. The CDR3 covers 16 residues. The CDR3 sequence: CASGPLKRGEDTEAFF. The CDR3 DNA sequence: TGTGCTAGTGGTCCCTTAAAGCGGGGAGAAGACACTGAAGCTTTCTTT.

The chain couples TRBV27 to TRBJ1-1, with a possible D match to TRBD1 (5 bases). V was trimmed by 2 bases and J by 3 bases, leaving 13 bases between them. CDR1 and CDR2 from the germline V gene are MNHEY and SMNVEV (reference sequence). This CDR3 has 15 amino acids. The CDR3 DNA reads as TGTGCCAGCAGTTTAGGGGGGGTGGAGGACACTGAAGCTTTCTTT. This encodes CASSLGGVEDTEAFF.

The CDR3 sequence: CAWSNRGSTGNTIYF. The CDR3 DNA is TGTGCCTGGAGCAACAGGGGGTCAACTGGAAACACCATATATTTT. The chain links TRBV30 to TRBJ1-3; 8 nucleotides align to TRBD1. CDR1 and CDR2 from the germline V gene are GTSNPN and SVGIG (reference sequence). This CDR3 spans 15 amino acids. Losses at the gene ends were 3 bases for V and 2 bases for J; bases not matched to a gene: 6.

This chain links TRBV5-8 with TRBJ2-7; D might be TRBD1 (5 bases). This CDR3 is 16 amino acids long. Germline CDR1 is SGHTS and CDR2 is YDEGEE. The V end was cut by 3 bases, the J end by 2 bases, with 18 bases between. The CDR3 spells CASSYATGVITYEQYF. CDR3 nucleotide sequence: TGTGCCAGCAGCTACGCCACAGGCGTGATAACCTACGAGCAGTACTTC.

The rearrangement joins TRBV5-8 to TRBJ1-1; a weak D match, TRBD1 (5 bases). The CDR3 contains 14 residues. V was trimmed by 1 base and J by 8 bases, leaving 15 bases between them. Germline loops: CDR1 SGHTS, CDR2 YDEGEE. The CDR3 DNA reads as TGTGCCAGCAGCTTGAGGGGTCTCGGTGGCGAAGCTTTCTTT. It encodes CASSLRGLGGEAFF.

The chain uses TRBV11-3 and TRBJ1-5; 8 nucleotides agree with TRBD1. The length of the CDR3 is 15 residues. The V gene's germline CDR1 is SGHNT and CDR2 YENEEA. V trimming: 5 bases; J trimming: 4 bases; junction bases outside the gene matches: 7. This CDR3 is CASSASDRENQPQHF. The CDR3 nucleotides read TGTGCCAGCAGCGCCTCGGACAGGGAGAATCAGCCCCAGCATTTT.

This rearrangement joins TRBV7-6 to TRBJ1-6, with 10 bases that match TRBD1. Germline V gene sequence: CDR1 SGHVS, CDR2 FNYEAQ. The V gene end was trimmed by 4 bases and the J gene end by 6 bases; junction bases not matched to a gene: 6. This CDR3 region has 16 residues. CDR3 in DNA: TGTGCCAGCAGCTCCCGGGACAGGGGTGGTAATTCACCCCTCCACTTT. This encodes CASSSRDRGGNSPLHF.

The chain recombines TRBV25-1 with TRBJ2-7; perhaps TRBD2 as D (5 bases). Trimming stripped 2 bases from V and 2 bases from J, with 10 bases between. Per the germline V gene, CDR1 is MGHDK and CDR2 is SYGVNS. The CDR3 consists of 14 residues. The CDR3 DNA is TGTGCCAGCAGTGAAGGAGGCCCCACCTACGAGCAGTACTTC. Its protein product is CASSEGGPTYEQYF.

The chain carries TRBV12-3 or TRBV12-4 and TRBJ2-7, with TRBD2 as a possible D gene (6 bases). This CDR3 is built from 11 residues. Trimming shortened V by 5 bases and J by 4 bases, and 6 bases separated the two germline ends. As DNA, the CDR3 is TGTGCCAGCAGTGGGACTTACGAGCAGTACTTC. Translation: CASSGTYEQYF.

The J gene is TRBJ2-1, the V gene TRBV27; 8 bases are a match to TRBD1. V dropped 5 bases and J dropped 12; count of bases not matched to a gene: 15. Germline CDR1 reads MNHEY; CDR2 reads SMNVEV (reference sequence). There are 15 residues in the CDR3. This chain's CDR3 is CASSESQGALFRQFF. As DNA, the CDR3 is TGTGCCAGCAGTGAGTCGCAGGGGGCACTTTTTAGGCAGTTCTTC.

The count of this clone is one. This chain connects TRBV13 to TRBJ2-5, with 8 bases that match TRBD1. CDR3 length: 15 residues. J lost 2 bases, V lost 3 bases, and 5 bases had no gene match. Germline assignment: CDR1 PRHDT and CDR2 FYEKMQ (reference sequence). CDR3 nucleotides: TGTGCCAGCAGCTTTCGGACAGGGCCGCAAGAGACCCAGTACTTC. It codes for CASSFRTGPQETQYF.

The chain combines TRBV24-1 with TRBJ2-1, with TRBD2 identical over 10 bases. Germline-derived CDR1 and CDR2 are KGHDR and SFDVKD. The V and J ends lost 4 bases and 0 bases, in that order; junction bases with no gene match: 5. The length of the CDR3 is 17 residues. CDR3: CATSDLTSGFSYNEQFF. CDR3 bases: TGTGCCACCAGTGACCTGACTAGCGGGTTCTCCTACAATGAGCAGTTCTTC.

V gene TRBV4-1 combines with J gene TRBJ1-1; 8 bases fit TRBD1. The V gene end was trimmed by 1 base and the J gene end by 2 bases; junction bases not matched to a gene: 6. The CDR3 length is 16 residues. The V gene's germline CDR1 is MGHRA and CDR2 YSYEKL. In DNA, the CDR3 is TGCGCCAGCAGCCAAGCTGGACAGGGACCAAACACTGAAGCTTTCTTT. It codes for CASSQAGQGPNTEAFF.

This clone was counted once. This chain connects TRBV21-1 to TRBJ1-4; the DNA was not compared with TRBD1, the D call given in the table. TRBV21-1 is a listed pseudogene. This CDR3 spans 21 amino acids. The CDR3: CASSKEGRGRRFRGTNEKLFF. The CDR3 coding sequence is TGTGCCAGCAGCAAAGAAGGCAGGGGGCGCCGATTTCGTGGAACTAATGAAAAACTGTTTTTT.

The gene calls are TRBV6-5 and TRBJ2-1; 9 nucleotides align to TRBD2. V was pared by 4 bases and J by 4 bases, with 5 bases of the junction left unmatched. The CDR3 loop spans 15 amino acids. Germline V CDR1 and CDR2: MNHEY, SVGAGI. As DNA, the CDR3 is TGTGCCAGCAGTTCTTGGACTAGCGAATACAATGAGCAGTTCTTC. Amino acid sequence: CASSSWTSEYNEQFF.

This clone was picked up one time. The chain has TRBV6-5 and TRBJ2-1; 9 positions agree with TRBD2. After removal of 6 bases from V and 4 bases from J, the junction contained 7 bases not matched to a gene. CDR1 is MNHEY, CDR2 SVGAGI, per germline. This CDR3 comprises 15 residues. The CDR3 loop is CASRTAGGPYNEQFF. For the CDR3, the DNA is TGTGCCAGCAGAACGGCGGGAGGGCCTTACAATGAGCAGTTCTTC.

The CDR3 nucleotides are TGTGCCAGTAGTATTCAAGGAGCGGTGGACACTGAAGCTTTCTTT. Its translation: CASSIQGAVDTEAFF. The J gene is TRBJ1-1, the V gene TRBV19; the D is unclear. CDR1 and CDR2 (germline): LNHDA, SQIVND (reference sequence). V was trimmed by 3 bases and J by 3 bases, leaving 14 bases between them. There are 15 residues in the CDR3.

This rearrangement joins TRBV3-1 (or the pseudogene TRBV3-2) to TRBJ2-7, with 8 bases that match TRBD2. V trimming: 4 bases; J trimming: 9 bases; junction bases outside the gene matches: 11. This CDR3 has 14 residues. Germline V gene lookup returns CDR1 LGHDT and CDR2 YNNKEL (reference sequence). The CDR3 protein is CASSPTGTRNVQYF. The CDR3 coding sequence is TGTGCCAGCAGCCCAACCGGGACTAGAAATGTGCAGTACTTC.

The chain employs TRBV7-9 and TRBJ1-2; D unclear. This CDR3 has 12 amino acids. Trimming took 1 base from V and 4 from J, leaving 4 bases between them. Germline loops: CDR1 SEHNR, CDR2 FQNEAQ (reference sequence). Here the CDR3 DNA reads TGTGCCAGCAGCTTAGACGGCTATGGCTACACCTTC. Protein product: CASSLDGYGYTF.

The V and J genes are TRBV7-9 and TRBJ2-1; D might be TRBD2 (6 bases). The germline V gene encodes CDR1 SEHNR and CDR2 FQNEAQ (reference sequence). The V end was cut by 0 bases, the J end by 7 bases, with 13 bases between. This CDR3 comprises 15 residues. The CDR3 reads CASSLAGRGVNEQFF. DNA for the CDR3: TGTGCCAGCAGCTTAGCCGGGAGAGGAGTTAATGAGCAGTTCTTC.

The chain combines TRBV24-1 with TRBJ2-5, with 10 bases matching TRBD2. The germline gives CDR1 KGHDR, CDR2 SFDVKD. The CDR3 is 14 residues long. After removal of 7 bases from V and 5 bases from J, the junction contained 6 bases not matched to a gene. DNA for the CDR3: TGTGCCACCAGAGCTAGCGGGAGCGCGGAGACCCAGTACTTC. Amino acid sequence: CATRASGSAETQYF.

The chain links TRBV19 to TRBJ2-7; 8 positions agree with TRBD2. The V and J ends lost 4 bases and 3 bases, in that order; junction bases with no gene match: 5. The germline V gene encodes CDR1 LNHDA and CDR2 SQIVND (reference sequence). The CDR3 is 14 residues long. CDR3 sequence: CASSTGGGVYEQYF. The CDR3 DNA sequence: TGTGCCAGTAGTACGGGAGGGGGAGTCTACGAGCAGTACTTC.

The genes are TRBV19 and TRBJ2-1; D perhaps matches TRBD1 (6 bases). Per the germline V gene, CDR1 is LNHDA and CDR2 is SQIVND (reference sequence). Trimming removed 7 bases from V and 5 bases from J, with 15 bases in between. There are 14 residues in the CDR3. The CDR3 sequence: CASNDLTGDNEQFF. DNA for the CDR3: TGTGCCAGTAATGACCTGACAGGTGACAATGAGCAGTTCTTC.

The J gene is TRBJ2-7, the V gene TRBV7-2; 9 bases match TRBD1. Trimming removed 4 bases from V and 0 bases from J; junction bases left unmatched: 1. This CDR3 has 14 residues. The germline V gene encodes CDR1 SGHTA and CDR2 FQGNSA. The CDR3 reads CASSSGQGSYEQYF. In nucleotides, the CDR3 is TGTGCCAGCAGCTCGGGACAGGGCTCCTACGAGCAGTACTTC.

CDR3 DNA sequence: TGTGCCAGCTCACCAAAATCGGTAAACTCCTACAATGAGCAGTTCTTC. Translated, it gives CASSPKSVNSYNEQFF. The chain is built from TRBV18 and TRBJ2-1; no firm D call. Germline lookup yields CDR1 KGHSH and CDR2 LQKENI. Trimming left V 2 bases short and J 0 bases short, with 11 bases between. This CDR3 has 16 residues.

The chain links TRBV10-3 to TRBJ2-1; 13 nucleotides match TRBD2. Per germline, CDR1 ENHRY and CDR2 SYGVKD. This CDR3 is built from 14 residues. V was clipped by 6 bases and J by 6 bases; unmatched bases: 2. The CDR3 DNA is TGTGCCATCAGAGGGACTAGCGGGACCAATGAGCAGTTCTTC. Its protein product is CAIRGTSGTNEQFF.

This clone was observed a single time. The V gene is TRBV15, the J gene TRBJ2-3; D is undetermined. The germline V gene encodes CDR1 LNHNV and CDR2 YYDKDF (reference sequence). Trimming pared 1 base from V and 9 bases from J, leaving 8 bases between. CDR3 length: 12 amino acids. As DNA, the CDR3 is TGTGCCACCAGCAGAGGCTTTGAGACGCAGTATTTT. This codes for CATSRGFETQYF. Full variable domain (remainder filled in from reference TRBV15 and TRBJ2-3): DAMVIQNPRYQVTQFGKPVTLSCSQTLNHNVMYWYQQKSSQAPKLLFHYYDKDFNNEADTPDNFQSRRPNTSFCFLDIRSPGLGDTAMYLCATSRGFETQYFGPGTRLTVL.

The J gene is TRBJ1-6, the V gene TRBV6-1, with 10 bases identical to TRBD1. The CDR3 has 18 amino acids. Germline trimming cut 4 bases from V and 7 bases from J; bases unmatched to any gene: 13. Germline CDR1 MNHNS, CDR2 SASEGT. CDR3 in DNA: TGTGCCAGCAGTGCTTGGGACAGGGGTGAGTCGACCAATTCACCCCTCCACTTT. It translates to CASSAWDRGESTNSPLHF.

The J gene is TRBJ2-6, the V gene TRBV9, with D possibly being TRBD1 (6 bases). CDR3 size: 16 residues. Germline V gene lookup returns CDR1 SGDLS and CDR2 YYNGEE. The germline V and J ends were trimmed by 3 bases and 3 bases, with 13 bases remaining between them. CDR3 nucleotide sequence: TGTGCCAGCAGCGCGCACAGGGTCTATGGGGCCAACGTCCTGACTTTC. It is translated as CASSAHRVYGANVLTF.